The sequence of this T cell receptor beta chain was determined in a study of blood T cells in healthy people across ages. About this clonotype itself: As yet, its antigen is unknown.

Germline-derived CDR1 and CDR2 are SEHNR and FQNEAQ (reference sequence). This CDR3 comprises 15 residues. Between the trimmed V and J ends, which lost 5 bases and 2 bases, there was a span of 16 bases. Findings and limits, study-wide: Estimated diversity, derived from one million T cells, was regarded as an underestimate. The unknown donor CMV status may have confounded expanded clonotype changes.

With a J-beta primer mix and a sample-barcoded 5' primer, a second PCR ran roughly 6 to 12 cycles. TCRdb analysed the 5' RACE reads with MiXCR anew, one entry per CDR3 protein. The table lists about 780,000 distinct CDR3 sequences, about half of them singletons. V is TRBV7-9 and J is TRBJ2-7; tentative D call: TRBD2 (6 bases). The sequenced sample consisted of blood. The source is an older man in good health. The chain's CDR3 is CASSPLRDFAYEQYF. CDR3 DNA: TGTGCCAGCAGCCCTCTCCGGGACTTCGCCTACGAGCAGTACTTC.